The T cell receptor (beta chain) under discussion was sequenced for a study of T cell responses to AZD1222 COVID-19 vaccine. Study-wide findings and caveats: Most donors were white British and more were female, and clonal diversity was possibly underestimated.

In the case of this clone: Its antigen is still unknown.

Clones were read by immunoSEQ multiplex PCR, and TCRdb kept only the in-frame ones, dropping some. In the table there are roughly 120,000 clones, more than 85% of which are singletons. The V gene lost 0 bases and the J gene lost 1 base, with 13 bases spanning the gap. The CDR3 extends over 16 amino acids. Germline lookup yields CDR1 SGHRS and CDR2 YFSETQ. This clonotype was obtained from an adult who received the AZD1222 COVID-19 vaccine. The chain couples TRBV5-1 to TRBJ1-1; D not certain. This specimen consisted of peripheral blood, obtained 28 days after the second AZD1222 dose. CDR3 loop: CASSLVPSEGNTEAFF. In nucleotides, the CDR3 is TGCGCCAGCAGCTTGGTTCCCTCGGAGGGGAACACTGAAGCTTTCTTT.